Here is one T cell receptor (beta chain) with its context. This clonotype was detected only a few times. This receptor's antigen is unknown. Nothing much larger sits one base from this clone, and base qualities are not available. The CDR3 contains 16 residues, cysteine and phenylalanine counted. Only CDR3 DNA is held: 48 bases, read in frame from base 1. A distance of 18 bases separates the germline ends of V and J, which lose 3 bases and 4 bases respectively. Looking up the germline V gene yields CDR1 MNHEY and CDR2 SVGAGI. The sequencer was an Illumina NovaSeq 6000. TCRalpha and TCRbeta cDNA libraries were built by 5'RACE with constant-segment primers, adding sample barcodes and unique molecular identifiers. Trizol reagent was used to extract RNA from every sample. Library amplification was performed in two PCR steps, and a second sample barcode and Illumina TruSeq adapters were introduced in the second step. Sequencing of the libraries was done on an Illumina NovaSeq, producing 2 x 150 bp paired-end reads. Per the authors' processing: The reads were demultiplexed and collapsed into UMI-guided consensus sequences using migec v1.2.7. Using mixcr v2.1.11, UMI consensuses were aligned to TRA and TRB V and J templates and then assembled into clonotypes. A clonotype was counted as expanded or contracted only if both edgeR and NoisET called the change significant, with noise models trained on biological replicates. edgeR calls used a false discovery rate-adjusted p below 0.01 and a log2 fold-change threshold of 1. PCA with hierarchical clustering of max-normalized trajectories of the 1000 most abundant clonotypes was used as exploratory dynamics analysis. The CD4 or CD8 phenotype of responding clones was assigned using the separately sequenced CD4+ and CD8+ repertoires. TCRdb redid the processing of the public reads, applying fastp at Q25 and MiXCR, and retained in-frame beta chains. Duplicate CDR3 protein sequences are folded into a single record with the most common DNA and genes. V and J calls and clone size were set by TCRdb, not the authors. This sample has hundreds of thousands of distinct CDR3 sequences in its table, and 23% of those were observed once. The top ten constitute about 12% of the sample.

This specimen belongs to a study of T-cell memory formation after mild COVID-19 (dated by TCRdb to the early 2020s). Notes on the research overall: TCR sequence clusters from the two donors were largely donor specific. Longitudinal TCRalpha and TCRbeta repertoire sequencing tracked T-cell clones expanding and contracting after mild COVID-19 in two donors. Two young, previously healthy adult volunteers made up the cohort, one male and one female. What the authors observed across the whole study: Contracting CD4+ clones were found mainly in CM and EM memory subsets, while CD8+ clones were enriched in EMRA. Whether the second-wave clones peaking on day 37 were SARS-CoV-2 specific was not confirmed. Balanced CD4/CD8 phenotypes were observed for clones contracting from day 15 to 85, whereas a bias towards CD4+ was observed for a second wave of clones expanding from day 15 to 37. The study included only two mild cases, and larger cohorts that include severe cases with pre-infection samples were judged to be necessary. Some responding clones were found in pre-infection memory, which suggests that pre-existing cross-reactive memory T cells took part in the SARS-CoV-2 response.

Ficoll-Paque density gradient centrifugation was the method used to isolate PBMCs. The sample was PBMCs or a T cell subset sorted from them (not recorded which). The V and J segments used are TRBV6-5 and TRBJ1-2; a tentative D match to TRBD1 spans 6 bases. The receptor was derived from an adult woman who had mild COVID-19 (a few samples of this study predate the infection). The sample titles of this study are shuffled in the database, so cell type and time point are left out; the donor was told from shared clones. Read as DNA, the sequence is TGTGCCAGCAGTTATACGGGGGGCGCGGTCCCCTATGGCTACACCTTC. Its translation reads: CASSYTGGAVPYGYTF.